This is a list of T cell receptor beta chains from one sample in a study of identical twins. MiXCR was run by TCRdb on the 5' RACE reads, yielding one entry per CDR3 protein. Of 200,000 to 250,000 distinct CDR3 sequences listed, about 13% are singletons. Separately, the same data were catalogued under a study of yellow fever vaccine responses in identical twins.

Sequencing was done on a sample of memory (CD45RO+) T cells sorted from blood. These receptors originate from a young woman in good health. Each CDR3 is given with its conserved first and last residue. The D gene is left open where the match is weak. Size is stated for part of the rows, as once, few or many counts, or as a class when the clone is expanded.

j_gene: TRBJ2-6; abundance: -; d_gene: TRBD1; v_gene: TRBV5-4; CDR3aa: CASSLAQTGAGANVLTF; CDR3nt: TGTGCCAGCAGCTTGGCCCAGACAGGGGCTGGGGCCAACGTCCTGACTTTC
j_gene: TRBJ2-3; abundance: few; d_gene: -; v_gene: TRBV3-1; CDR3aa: CASSQGFGGQADTQYF; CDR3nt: TGTGCCAGCAGCCAAGGGTTCGGGGGGCAGGCAGATACGCAGTATTTT
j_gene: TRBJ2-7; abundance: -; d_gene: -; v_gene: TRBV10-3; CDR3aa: CAISDLFRDQSYEQYF; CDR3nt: TGTGCCATCAGTGACCTTTTCAGGGACCAATCCTACGAGCAGTACTTC
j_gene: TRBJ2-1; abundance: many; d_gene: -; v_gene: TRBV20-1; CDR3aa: CSASSKNEQFF; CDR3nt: TGCAGTGCTAGCTCTAAAAATGAGCAGTTCTTC
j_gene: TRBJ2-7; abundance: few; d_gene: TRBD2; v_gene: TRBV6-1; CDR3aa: CATKAGGAYEQYF; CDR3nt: TGTGCCACTAAAGCGGGAGGGGCCTACGAGCAGTACTTC
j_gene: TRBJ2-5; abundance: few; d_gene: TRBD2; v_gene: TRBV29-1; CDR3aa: CSVPLAGDQETQYF; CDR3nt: TGCAGCGTTCCTCTAGCGGGGGACCAAGAGACCCAGTACTTC
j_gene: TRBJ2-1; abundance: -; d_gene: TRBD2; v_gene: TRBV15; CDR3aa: CATSRDSSGGYSSYNEQFF; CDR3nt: TGTGCCACCAGCAGAGATTCTAGCGGGGGTTATAGCTCCTACAATGAGCAGTTCTTC
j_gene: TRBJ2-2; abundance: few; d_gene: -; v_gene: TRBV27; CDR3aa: CASSLFTSGGPGELFF; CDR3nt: TGTGCCAGCAGTTTATTTACTAGTGGGGGGCCCGGGGAGCTGTTTTTT
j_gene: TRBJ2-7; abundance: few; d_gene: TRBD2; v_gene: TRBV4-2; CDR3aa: CASSQDLENSGAYEQYF; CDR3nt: TGTGCCAGCAGCCAAGATCTGGAGAATAGCGGGGCTTACGAGCAGTACTTC
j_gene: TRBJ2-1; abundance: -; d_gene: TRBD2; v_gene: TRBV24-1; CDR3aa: CATSDARSGSLYNEQFF; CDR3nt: TGTGCCACCAGTGATGCCCGTAGCGGGAGTCTCTACAATGAGCAGTTCTTC
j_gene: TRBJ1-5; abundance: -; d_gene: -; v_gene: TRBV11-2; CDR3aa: CASSLDGDARQPQHF; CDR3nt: TGTGCCAGCAGCTTAGACGGGGACGCCCGGCAGCCCCAGCATTTT
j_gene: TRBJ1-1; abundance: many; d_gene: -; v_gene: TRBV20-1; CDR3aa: CSARVDSGALNTEAFF; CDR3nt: TGCAGTGCTAGAGTCGACAGCGGGGCTTTGAACACTGAAGCTTTCTTT
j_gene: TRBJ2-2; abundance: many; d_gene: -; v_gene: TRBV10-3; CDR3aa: CAIPREWNTGELFF; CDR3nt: TGTGCCATCCCCAGGGAGTGGAACACCGGGGAGCTGTTTTTT
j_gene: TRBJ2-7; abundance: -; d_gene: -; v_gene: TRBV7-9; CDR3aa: CASSLGGRGSVDEQYF; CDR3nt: TGTGCCAGCAGCTTAGGGGGCAGGGGAAGTGTCGACGAGCAGTACTTC
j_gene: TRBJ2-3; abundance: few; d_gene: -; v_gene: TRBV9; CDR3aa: CASSTRRITDTQYF; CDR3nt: TGTGCCAGCAGCACCAGGAGAATCACAGATACGCAGTATTTT
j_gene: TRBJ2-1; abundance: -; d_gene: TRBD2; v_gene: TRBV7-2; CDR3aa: CASSTPGTRYNEQFF; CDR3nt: TGTGCCAGCAGCACGCCCGGGACTAGGTACAATGAGCAGTTCTTC
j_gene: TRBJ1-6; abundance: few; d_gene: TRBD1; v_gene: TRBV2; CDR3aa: CASRERGTGGGSPLHF; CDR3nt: TGTGCCAGCAGGGAACGTGGGACAGGCGGCGGTTCACCCCTCCACTTT
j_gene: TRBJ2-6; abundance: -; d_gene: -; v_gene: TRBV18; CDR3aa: CASSPPWAVPASESSGANVLTF; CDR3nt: TGTGCCAGCTCACCCCCATGGGCAGTCCCGGCCAGCGAGTCCTCTGGGGCCAACGTCCTGACTTTC
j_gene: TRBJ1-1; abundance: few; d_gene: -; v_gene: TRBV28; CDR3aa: CASSLHGGYTEAFF; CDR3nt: TGTGCCAGCAGTTTACATGGGGGGTACACTGAAGCTTTCTTT
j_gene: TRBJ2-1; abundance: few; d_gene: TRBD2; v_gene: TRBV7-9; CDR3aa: CASSPTSGSIYNEQFF; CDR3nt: TGTGCCAGCAGCCCAACTAGCGGGAGCATCTACAATGAGCAGTTCTTC
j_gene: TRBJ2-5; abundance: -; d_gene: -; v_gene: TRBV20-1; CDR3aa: CSARPGSSYQETQYF; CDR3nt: TGCAGTGCCCGCCCGGGGTCCTCGTACCAAGAGACCCAGTACTTC
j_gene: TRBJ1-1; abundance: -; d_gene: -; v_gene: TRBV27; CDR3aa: CASSLTGAPYEAFF; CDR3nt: TGTGCCAGCAGTTTAACCGGGGCGCCCTATGAAGCTTTCTTT
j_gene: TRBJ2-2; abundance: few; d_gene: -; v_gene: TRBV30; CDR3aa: CAWRRSFPGELFF; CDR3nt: TGTGCCTGGAGACGAAGCTTCCCCGGGGAGCTGTTTTTT
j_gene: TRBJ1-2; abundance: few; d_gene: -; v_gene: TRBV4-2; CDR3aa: CASSQVGTDRMGGYTF; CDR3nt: TGTGCCAGCAGCCAAGTAGGCACCGATCGGATGGGAGGCTACACCTTC
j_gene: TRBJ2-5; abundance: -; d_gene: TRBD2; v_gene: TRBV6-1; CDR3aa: CASTRAGGQETQYF; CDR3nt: TGTGCCAGCACGCGGGCGGGGGGGCAAGAGACCCAGTACTTC
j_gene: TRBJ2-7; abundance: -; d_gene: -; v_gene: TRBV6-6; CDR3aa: CASIRGAAYEQYF; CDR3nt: TGTGCCAGTATTCGGGGGGCAGCCTACGAGCAGTACTTC
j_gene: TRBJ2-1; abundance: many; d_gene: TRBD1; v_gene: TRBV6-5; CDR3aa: CASSYTGQGDNEQFF; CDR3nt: TGTGCCAGCAGTTACACGGGACAGGGTGACAATGAGCAGTTCTTC
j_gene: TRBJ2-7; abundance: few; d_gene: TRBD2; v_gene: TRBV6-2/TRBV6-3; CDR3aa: CASSYQSGRANFYEQYF; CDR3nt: TGTGCCAGCAGTTACCAAAGCGGGAGGGCAAATTTCTACGAGCAGTACTTC